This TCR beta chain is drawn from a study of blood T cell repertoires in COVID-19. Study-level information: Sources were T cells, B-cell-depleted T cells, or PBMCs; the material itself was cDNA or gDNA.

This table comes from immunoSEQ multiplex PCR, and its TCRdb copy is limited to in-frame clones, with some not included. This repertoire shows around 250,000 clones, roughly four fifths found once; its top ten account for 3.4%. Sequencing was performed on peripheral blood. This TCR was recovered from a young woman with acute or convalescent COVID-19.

In DNA form, the CDR3 reads TGTGCCAGCAGTGAGGGCACAACCACAGATACGCAGTATTTT. Translation: CASSEGTTTDTQYF. V is TRBV6-4 and J is TRBJ2-3; D is ambiguous. Trimming cost V 3 bases and J 2 bases, with 9 bases left between them. The germline CDR1 and CDR2 sequences are MRHNA and SNTAGT. The CDR3 runs to 14 residues.